Below, one T cell receptor (beta chain) is given with its context. These data originate in a study of blood T cell repertoires in COVID-19. On the study more broadly: The United States, Italy and Spain were the sources of the acute and convalescent COVID-19 samples.

As processed by the authors: Reference gene primer amplification gave estimated nucleated cell counts. Measured with immunoSEQ multiplex PCR; TCRdb has only the in-frame clones, and not every one. V and J calls and clone size are those listed in that table; D and trimming were worked out from the DNA. The profile shows hundreds of thousands of clones, 89% of them singletons. The CDR3 contains 14 residues. The V gene lost 5 bases and the J gene lost 1 base, with 11 bases spanning the gap. The germline gives CDR1 LNHDA, CDR2 SQIVND (reference sequence). Seattle participants joined during active infection and were tracked over time.

Sequenced: peripheral blood. The chain recombines TRBV19 with TRBJ1-1, with D perhaps matching TRBD1 (6 bases). The receptor's source is a woman in her 30s with COVID-19, enrolled during active disease. CDR3 loop: CASSAQGQNTEAFF. The CDR3 DNA sequence: TGTGCCAGTAGTGCCCAGGGACAGAACACTGAAGCTTTCTTT.